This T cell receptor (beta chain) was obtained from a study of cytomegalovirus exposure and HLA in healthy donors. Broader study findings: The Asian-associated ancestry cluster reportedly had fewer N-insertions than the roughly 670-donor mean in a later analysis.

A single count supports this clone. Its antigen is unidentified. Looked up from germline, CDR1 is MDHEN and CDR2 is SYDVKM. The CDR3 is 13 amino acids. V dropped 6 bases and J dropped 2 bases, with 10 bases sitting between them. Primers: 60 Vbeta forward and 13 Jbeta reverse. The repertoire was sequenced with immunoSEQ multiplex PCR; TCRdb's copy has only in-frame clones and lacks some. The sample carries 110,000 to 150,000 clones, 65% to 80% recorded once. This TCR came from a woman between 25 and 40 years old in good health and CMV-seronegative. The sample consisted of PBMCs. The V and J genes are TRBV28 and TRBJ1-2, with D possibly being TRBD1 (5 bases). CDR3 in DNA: TGTGCCAGCAGCCCCGGGGGAAACTATGGCTACACCTTC. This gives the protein CASSPGGNYGYTF.